This T cell receptor beta chain originates from a study of cytomegalovirus exposure and HLA in healthy donors. Notes on the study in general: Some TCR beta chains (more than 150 of them) were listed as cytomegalovirus-associated.

Both 60 Vbeta primers and 13 Jbeta primers went into the PCR. Here immunoSEQ multiplex PCR was the method, and the copy in TCRdb shows in-frame clones only, minus some. The sample lists about 180,000 clones, about four fifths occurring once. CDR3 length: 14 amino acids. V was clipped by 6 bases and J by 3 bases; unmatched bases: 5. The germline CDR1 and CDR2 sequences are MGHRA and YSYEKL. A word on this clone: Its antigen remains unidentified.

The receptor's source is a boy between 2 and 10 years old in good health and CMV-seronegative. The V gene is TRBV4-1, the J gene TRBJ1-5; TRBD1 matches 7 bases. The sample comprised PBMCs. In nucleotides, the CDR3 is TGCGCCAGCAGACGGACAGGCTCCAATCAGCCCCAGCATTTT. Translating it yields CASRRTGSNQPQHF.